This TCR beta chain was recovered during a study of blood T cells in healthy people across ages. Findings and caveats of the study: CMV status of donors was not determined, possibly confounding expanded clonotype changes. A strong correlation was found between TCR beta diversity and the percentage of naive T cells.

Notes on this clonotype: The antigen is not known.

Together with a sample-barcoded 5' primer, a J-beta primer mix was included in a second PCR lasting about 7 to 11 cycles. TCRdb processed the 5' RACE reads anew with MiXCR; each CDR3 protein has one entry. The data show roughly 800,000 distinct CDR3 sequences, 58% seen once. V was shortened by 2 bases and J by 3 bases, with 13 bases between the two germline ends. This CDR3 has 15 amino acids. Germline CDR1 is LGHNA and CDR2 is YNFKEQ. The TCR comes from a young man in good health. The chain recombines TRBV4-2 with TRBJ1-2, with a weak D call TRBD1 (5 bases). What was sequenced was blood. CDR3 in amino acids: CASSQIGGADYGYTF. DNA for the CDR3: TGTGCCAGCAGCCAAATCGGCGGGGCTGACTATGGCTACACCTTC.